A single sample is the source of the 6 T cell receptor beta chains below, sequenced in a study of post-analysis software for immune sequencing data. Whole-study findings and limits: About five TRBV segments were more frequent in patients than controls; TRBV5-6, TRBV5-1 and TRBV20-1 belonged to this group.

TCR beta cDNA libraries included unique molecular identifiers. TCRdb ran MiXCR on the PCR reads and lists one entry per CDR3 protein. The data contain over 700,000 distinct CDR3 sequences, just under 30% of them singletons. These receptors have no known antigen. Specimen: blood. These receptors were taken from a girl aged 5-17 years with multiple sclerosis.

The genes are TRBV7-2 and TRBJ1-2; 8 bases map to TRBD1. V was clipped by 6 bases and J by 6 bases; unmatched bases: 6. The CDR3 has 13 residues. Germline V gives CDR1 SGHTA, CDR2 FQGNSA. The CDR3 sequence: CASRSTGAHGYTF. The CDR3 DNA follows: TGTGCCAGCAGGTCGACAGGGGCACATGGCTACACCTTC. Combining the CDR3 with reference TRBV7-2 and TRBJ1-2 gives the whole variable domain GAGVSQSPSNKVTEKGKDVELRCDPISGHTALYWYRQSLGQGLEFLIYFQGNSAPDKSGLPSDRFSAERTGGSVSTLTIQRTQQEDSAVYLCASRSTGAHGYTFGSGTRLTVV.

This chain links TRBV20-1 with TRBJ2-1; TRBD2 aligns across 10 bases. Trimming took 5 bases from V and 5 from J; bases not matched to a gene: 9. CDR3 length: 15 amino acids. Germline V gene sequence: CDR1 DFQATT, CDR2 SNEGSKA (reference sequence). CDR3 in amino acids: CSAGRAGGLDNEQFF. The CDR3 DNA follows: TGCAGTGCTGGCAGAGCGGGAGGGTTGGACAATGAGCAGTTCTTC.

This clonotype came up a few times. The V call is TRBV27, the J call TRBJ1-1; D not certain. Trimming stripped 6 bases from V and 5 bases from J, with 10 bases between. In germline, CDR1 is MNHEY, CDR2 SMNVEV (reference sequence). The CDR3 has 12 amino acids. The CDR3 DNA reads TGTGCCAGCAGCCACGGTGGGACTGAAGCTTTCTTT. Translation: CASSHGGTEAFF.

The chain carries TRBV6-6 and TRBJ2-3; 12 bases line up with TRBD2. With V trimmed by 7 bases and J by 1 base, 6 bases remained unmatched. The CDR3 spans 16 residues. The germline gives CDR1 MNHNY, CDR2 SVGAGI (reference sequence). CDR3 sequence: CASTSGGGPGTDTQYF. CDR3 DNA: TGTGCCAGCACTAGCGGGGGGGGACCGGGCACAGATACGCAGTATTTT.

This clonotype was seen more than once but under ten times. The chain's CDR3 is CSASPSLGGSYNSPLHF. The CDR3 bases are TGCAGTGCTAGCCCCTCCCTAGGGGGGTCCTATAATTCACCCCTCCACTTT. The genes are TRBV20-1 and TRBJ1-6; D may be TRBD1 (6 bases). Trimming pared 3 bases from V and 1 base from J, leaving 16 bases between. The CDR3 loop spans 17 amino acids. Germline V gene sequence: CDR1 DFQATT, CDR2 SNEGSKA (reference sequence).

On this clonotype itself: One junction end disagrees with the germline gene, perhaps due to a read error. V and J are TRBV7-2 and TRBJ2-1; D remains unclear. Germline lookup yields CDR1 SGHTA and CDR2 FQGNSA. The CDR3 is 13 residues long. CDR3 DNA: TGTGCCAACAGCTTATTCACCCAGGATGAGCAGTTCTTC. Its translation: CANSLFTQDEQFF. The complete variable domain, with remaining parts taken from reference TRBV7-2 and TRBJ2-1, reads GAGVSQSPSNKVTEKGKDVELRCDPISGHTALYWYRQSLGQGLEFLIYFQGNSAPDKSGLPSDRFSAERTGGSVSTLTIQRTQQEDSAVYLCANSLFTQDEQFFGPGTRLTVL.